The clone carrying this T cell receptor beta chain appeared many times. Its antigen is undetermined. This CDR3 contains 14 residues. Trimming took off 1 base at V and 7 bases at J, with 11 bases between the two ends. The germline CDR1 and CDR2 sequences are SEHNR and FQNEAQ (reference sequence). The patients chosen for sequencing had shown expansion of CD8+CD57+ cells (detected by flow cytometry). Every patient was diagnosed with severe acquired aplastic anemia. This sample stems from a study of CD8+CD57+ T cells in acquired aplastic anemia. Study background: Sorting CD4+ and CD8+ cells gave DNA averaging approximately 3 ug.

Study findings and constraints: A set of 25 to 35 CD8+ CDR3 sequences was shared between patients and controls, and these sequences appeared highly expressed in patients.

Genomic DNA acted as the template from which TCR beta VDJ combination and CDR3 sequence profiling were carried out. In TCRdb, the reads were re-called with MiXCR into one record per CDR3 protein. Here the sample spans about 180,000 distinct CDR3 sequences, roughly 60% being singletons. The rearrangement links TRBV7-9 to TRBJ2-1; unclear D gene. Sequenced sample: sorted CD4+, CD8+, or CD8+CD57+ T cells (not recorded which) from PBMCs. The receptor was isolated from a human donor with aplastic anemia. In nucleotides, the CDR3 is TGTGCCAGCAGCTTAGTAGAGGCTCAGAATGAGCAGTTCTTC. Translation: CASSLVEAQNEQFF.